This T cell receptor beta chain was captured in a study of shared clonotypes between healthy human individuals. It was across several immunoSEQ plates that each subset's genomic DNA was evenly split. Unsorted PBMC contributed roughly 320 ng DNA, tens of thousands of T cell genomes, to each replicate PCR. Only in-frame clones appear in the TCRdb table, and some are missing; sequencing was by immunoSEQ multiplex PCR. The sample contains under 600,000 clones, around 78% of which appear only once. Comment on this clone: Its target is not known.

Points from the study as a whole: Limited genetic and exposure-history diversity came from having few donors.

The CDR3 consists of 15 residues. CDR1 and CDR2 (germline): SGDLS, YYNGEE. Trimming stripped 2 bases from V and 0 bases from J, with 12 bases between. The sample taken for sequencing was PBMCs. The chain joins TRBV9 to TRBJ2-7; D perhaps matches TRBD2 (6 bases). The clonotype was recovered from a middle-aged woman in good health. Some clones in this sample may be carry-over from other donors' samples. The CDR3 spells CASSVGGLLSYEQYF. CDR3 nucleotide sequence: TGTGCCAGCAGCGTGGGAGGCCTTCTCTCCTACGAGCAGTACTTC.